The 16 T cell receptor beta chains given below trace back to one sample, sequenced in a study of human CD4 T cells and Enterobacteriaceae. Method: immunoSEQ multiplex PCR; TCRdb's copy keeps in-frame clones and lacks some. Among approximately 26,000 clones listed, 65% to 85% were seen once. All CD4+ cells other than CD45RA+CCR7+CD95- naive cells were sorted as memory, over 95% pure. The sequencing input was memory CD4+ T cells from blood. The receptor source for this set is a human donor in good health.

This clone ranks as medium-sized. The chain uses TRBV5-1 and TRBJ1-5, with 11 bases that match TRBD1. Per germline, CDR1 SGHRS and CDR2 YFSETQ. The CDR3 has 15 amino acids. Unmatched junction bases numbered 6, after V lost 4 bases and J lost 6 bases. The CDR3 nucleotides read TGCGCCAGCAGCCGCTCCGGGACAGGGGGTCAGCCCCAGCATTTT. This sequence encodes CASSRSGTGGQPQHF.

The V call is TRBV28, the J call TRBJ2-3; D is possibly TRBD1 or TRBD2 (6 bases each). The CDR3 covers 14 residues. Germline V gene data show CDR1 as MDHEN and CDR2 as SYDVKM. Trimming removed 6 bases from V and 6 bases from J, with 16 bases in between. Here the CDR3 reads CASSRPGAQDTQYF. The CDR3, as DNA: TGTGCCAGCAGCCGACCGGGGGCGCAGGATACGCAGTATTTT.

This clone was seen more than once but under ten times. V usage is TRBV10-2 and J usage is TRBJ2-7, with D possibly matching TRBD2 (6 bases). The CDR3 totals 14 residues. Germline values: CDR1 WSHSY, CDR2 SAAADI. V gave up 4 bases and J gave up 4 bases, with 14 bases separating them. As DNA, the CDR3 is TGCGCCAGCAGTGTAGGAGGGGCACAGTACGAGCAGTACTTC. Residues: CASSVGGAQYEQYF.

The chain recombines TRBV5-1 with TRBJ2-1; D possibly uses TRBD1 or TRBD2 (6 bases each). Germline-derived CDR1 and CDR2 are SGHRS and YFSETQ. The V end lost 2 bases, the J end lost 9 bases, and 21 bases lay between the germline ends. The CDR3 is made up of 16 amino acids. CDR3 protein: CASSLVGGGFRGEQFF. In DNA form, the CDR3 reads TGCGCCAGCAGCTTAGTAGGAGGGGGGTTTAGAGGTGAGCAGTTCTTC.

As DNA, the CDR3 is TGTGCCAGCAGTGAATTCCGGGACAGGAGTTCCAAAAACATTCAGTACTTC. Translating it yields CASSEFRDRSSKNIQYF. This chain connects TRBV25-1 to TRBJ2-4; 8 positions match TRBD1. V shed 1 base and J 2 bases; nucleotides not matched to a gene: 7. Germline CDR1 and CDR2: MGHDK and SYGVNS. The length of the CDR3 is 17 residues.

This rearrangement joins TRBV2 to TRBJ2-7; possibly TRBD2 for D (5 bases). This CDR3 is built from 12 residues. The germline gives CDR1 SNHLY, CDR2 FYNNEI. Trimming took 7 bases from V and 6 from J, leaving 13 bases between them. DNA of the CDR3: TGTGCCAGCAAGAGGGAAGCTGCCGAGCAGTACTTC. Amino acids: CASKREAAEQYF. Complete variable domain (other parts from reference TRBV2 and TRBJ2-7): EPEVTQTPSHQVTQMGQEVILRCVPISNHLYFYWYRQILGQKVEFLVSFYNNEISEKSEIFDDQFSVERPDGSNFTLKIRSTKLEDSAMYFCASKREAAEQYFGPGTRLTVT.

The chain uses TRBV19 and TRBJ2-6; TRBD1 matches at 7 bases. The CDR3 has 17 residues. Germline V gives CDR1 LNHDA, CDR2 SQIVND (reference sequence). V shed 6 bases, J shed 0 bases, and the junction held 8 bases outside the gene matches. The CDR3 sequence: CASSPGQAYSGANVLTF. The CDR3 nucleotides read TGTGCCAGTAGCCCCGGACAGGCTTACTCTGGGGCCAACGTCCTGACTTTC.

The chain carries TRBV7-3 and TRBJ1-5; TRBD1 aligns across 7 bases. Germline V gene sequence: CDR1 SGHTA, CDR2 FQGTGA. The CDR3 covers 13 residues. Trimming took 4 bases from V and 4 from J; bases not matched to a gene: 1. CDR3 residues: CASSSGGNQPQHF. The CDR3 DNA is TGTGCCAGCAGCTCAGGGGGGAATCAGCCCCAGCATTTT.

The chain has TRBV6-6 and TRBJ1-6; 8 bases agree with TRBD1. Trimming took 8 bases from V and 13 from J; bases not matched to a gene: 13. Germline CDR1 MNHNY, CDR2 SVGAGI (reference sequence). This CDR3 region has 14 residues. In DNA, the CDR3 is TGTGCCAGCGAGATTGACAGGGGCGTATCCCCCCTCCACTTT. Residues: CASEIDRGVSPLHF.

The chain employs TRBV5-1 and TRBJ2-6, with D maybe TRBD2 (5 bases). This CDR3 spans 16 amino acids. CDR1 is SGHRS and CDR2 is YFSETQ in the germline V gene. The V and J ends lost 6 bases and 0 bases respectively, with 13 bases between them. The chain's CDR3 is CASKREVGSGANVLTF. CDR3 in DNA: TGCGCCAGCAAGAGGGAAGTCGGCTCTGGGGCCAACGTCCTGACTTTC.

V gene TRBV18 combines with J gene TRBJ2-1; D is uncertain. CDR1 KGHSH and CDR2 LQKENI come from the germline V gene. V lost 3 bases and J lost 6, with 9 bases in between. CDR3 size: 13 residues. CDR3 in amino acids: CASSPTVANEQFF. In nucleotides, the CDR3 is TGTGCCAGCTCACCCACGGTCGCCAATGAGCAGTTCTTC.

The chain uses TRBV7-2 and TRBJ2-3; D perhaps matches TRBD1 (5 bases). The CDR3 consists of 12 residues. Trimming pared 8 bases from V and 3 bases from J, leaving 9 bases between. The germline CDR1 and CDR2 sequences are SGHTA and FQGNSA. Written as DNA, the CDR3 is TGTGCCAGCCGCGCAGGGACAGATACGCAGTATTTT. Translated: CASRAGTDTQYF.

The chain carries TRBV12-2 and TRBJ2-1; the table's D gene call, TRBD1, was not cross checked with the DNA. TRBV12-2 is recorded as a pseudogene. The length of the CDR3 is 18 residues. CDR3 bases: TGTGCAAGTCGCTTAGCGGTAGGTGGTCGACAGGGAAGGAATGAGCAGTTCTTC. Protein sequence: CASRLAVGGRQGRNEQFF.

The rearrangement joins TRBV7-6 to TRBJ1-4; D gene uncertain. The CDR3 runs to 12 residues. From germline, CDR1 is SGHVS and CDR2 FNYEAQ. The V and J ends lost 5 bases and 12 bases respectively, with 13 bases between them. In DNA, the CDR3 is TGTGCCAGCAGCCACGACGCCACGGAACTGTTTTTT. It is translated as CASSHDATELFF.

The genes are TRBV28 and TRBJ1-1; 7 nucleotides line up with TRBD1. V gave up 2 bases and J gave up 0 bases; unmatched junction bases: 12. Germline V gene lookup returns CDR1 MDHEN and CDR2 SYDVKM. The CDR3 spans 18 residues. In DNA form, the CDR3 reads TGTGCCAGCAGTTTAAGGAGAGGGGGCAGAGCGGTGAACACTGAAGCTTTCTTT. Its translation: CASSLRRGGRAVNTEAFF.

This rearrangement joins TRBV12-5 to TRBJ1-2; no definite D call. The ends were cut back, 5 bases at V and 9 bases at J, with 13 bases in the middle. CDR3 length: 12 residues. Germline V CDR1 and CDR2: LGHNT, FRNRAP. The CDR3 loop reads CASGLLGGSYTF. As DNA, the CDR3 is TGTGCTAGTGGTCTCCTCGGAGGCAGCTACACCTTC. Drawing the rest from reference TRBV12-5 and TRBJ1-2, the complete variable domain is DARVTQTPRHKVTEMGQEVTMRCQPILGHNTVFWYRQTMMQGLELLAYFRNRAPLDDSGMPKDRFSAEMPDATLATLKIQPSEPRDSAVYFCASGLLGGSYTFGSGTRLTVV.